The 5 T cell receptor beta chains below were found in one sample sequenced in a study of blood T cell repertoires in COVID-19. Repertoires were generated with immunoSEQ multiplex PCR, while TCRdb's copy carries only in-frame clones and drops some. The table has 30,000 or so clones, about nine tenths seen once; the top ten hold almost 10%. The specimen was peripheral blood. These receptors were obtained from a human donor with active COVID-19. The donor label of this sample is uncertain.

The gene calls are TRBV9 and TRBJ2-5, with 10 bases lining up with TRBD2. V gave up 0 bases and J gave up 1 base; unmatched junction bases: 3. CDR3 size: 16 residues. Germline V gene lookup returns CDR1 SGDLS and CDR2 YYNGEE. CDR3 protein: CASSVGAGGSQETQYF. CDR3 in DNA: TGTGCCAGCAGCGTAGGAGCGGGAGGGTCCCAAGAGACCCAGTACTTC.

The V gene is TRBV7-9, the J gene TRBJ2-7; 11 bases line up with TRBD2. The germline CDR1 and CDR2 sequences are SEHNR and FQNEAQ (reference sequence). Trimming took 5 bases from V and 2 from J; bases not matched to a gene: 8. This CDR3 is built from 16 residues. CDR3 DNA: TGTGCCAGCAGCGCTGCTAGCGGGGGGTTACCCTACGAGCAGTACTTC. It translates to CASSAASGGLPYEQYF. Variable domain in full (rest from reference TRBV7-9 and TRBJ2-7): DTGVSQNPRHKITKRGQNVTFRCDPISEHNRLYWYRQTLGQGPEFLTYFQNEAQLEKSRLLSDRFSAERPKGSFSTLEIQRTEQGDSAMYLCASSAASGGLPYEQYFGPGTRLTVT.

The chain links TRBV7-6 to TRBJ2-2; 12 bases are a match to TRBD2. The CDR3 extends over 17 amino acids. V was clipped by 5 bases and J by 2 bases; unmatched bases: 6. Germline values: CDR1 SGHVS, CDR2 FNYEAQ. The CDR3 spells CASSPRTSGDNTGELFF. The CDR3 DNA is TGTGCCAGCAGCCCCCGGACTAGCGGGGATAACACCGGGGAGCTGTTTTTT.

The V call is TRBV27, the J call TRBJ2-1; 15 nucleotides agree with TRBD2. From germline, CDR1 is MNHEY and CDR2 SMNVEV (reference sequence). The junction had 8 bases not matched to a gene; V was cut back by 4 bases and J by 7 bases. The CDR3 is 17 residues long. CDR3 sequence reads: CASSYQGLAGGQNEQFF. In DNA form, the CDR3 reads TGTGCCAGCAGTTACCAGGGACTAGCGGGGGGTCAGAATGAGCAGTTCTTC.

This rearrangement joins TRBV6-5 to TRBJ2-7, with D possibly matching TRBD2 (5 bases). The V gene's germline CDR1 is MNHEY and CDR2 SVGAGI. V lost 7 bases and J lost 5, with 9 bases in between. The CDR3 spans 11 residues. The CDR3, as DNA: TGTGCCAGCATGGGAGCAAACGAGCAGTACTTC. Translating it yields CASMGANEQYF.